This T cell receptor (beta chain) was captured in a study of chemoradiotherapy in HPV16-positive cancers. Note on this clone: The antigen is unknown.

Study results and caveats: Candidate HPV-specific clones and E7-related TCR motifs grew in tumor during treatment. Better recurrence-free survival went with HPV-responsive T-cell expansion in HPV16-positive patients.

Only in-frame clones appear in the TCRdb table, and some are missing; sequencing was by immunoSEQ multiplex PCR. Among about 68,000 clones listed, roughly 86% were seen once. Over chemoradiotherapy, repertoires were sampled more than once. This CDR3 has 19 residues. J gave up 6 bases and V 4 bases, and 17 bases lay outside the gene matches. Germline lookup yields CDR1 SEHNR and CDR2 FQNEAQ (reference sequence). The starting material was blood, obtained from a patient who underwent chemoradiotherapy. The rearrangement links TRBV7-9 to TRBJ2-1; TRBD2 matches at 11 bases. The receptor was isolated from a human donor with HPV-associated anogenital cancer. In DNA form, the CDR3 reads TGTGCCAGCAGCTCCCCTATCCGACAACCGGGACTAGCGGTCAATGAGCAGTTCTTC. Protein sequence: CASSSPIRQPGLAVNEQFF. Looking up the rest from reference TRBV7-9 and TRBJ2-1 gives the full variable domain: DTGVSQNPRHKITKRGQNVTFRCDPISEHNRLYWYRQTLGQGPEFLTYFQNEAQLEKSRLLSDRFSAERPKGSFSTLEIQRTEQGDSAMYLCASSSPIRQPGLAVNEQFFGPGTRLTVL.